This T cell receptor beta chain emerged from a study of response to subunit inactivated influenza vaccine. Trimming shortened V by 5 bases and J by 4 bases, and 12 bases separated the two germline ends. The germline V gene has CDR1 SGHDT and CDR2 YYEEEE. This CDR3 region has 13 residues. TCRdb reprocessed the RT-PCR reads with MiXCR, giving one entry per CDR3 protein. This table holds about 500,000 distinct CDR3 sequences, 15% to 20% found once. This specimen consisted of CD4+ T cells sorted from PBMCs, obtained about 23 months after vaccination. This clonotype was obtained from a man between 50 and 75 years old who received an inactivated influenza vaccine. The chain carries TRBV5-6 and TRBJ1-2; no clear D. The DNA of the CDR3 is TGTGCCAGCAGACTTCGAGCGGGCTATGGCTACACCTTC. As protein: CASRLRAGYGYTF.